This T cell receptor (beta chain) was profiled in a study of blood T cells in healthy people across ages. Study-wide findings and caveats: Age brought a roughly linear fall in TCR beta diversity measured per million T cells.

This clonotype has just a few counts. The antigen remains unidentified. Then a second PCR, running roughly 7 to 11 cycles, was carried out with a sample-barcoded 5' primer and a J-beta primer mix. Each CDR3 protein gets one entry after TCRdb re-called the 5' RACE reads with MiXCR. This table holds 760,000 or so distinct CDR3 sequences, roughly 25% found once. The CDR3 contains 15 residues. Between the trimmed V and J ends, which lost 3 bases and 1 base, there was a span of 10 bases. Germline CDR1 reads LGHDT; CDR2 reads YNNKEL (reference sequence). The same sample was also studied in work on T cells of mothers and their children. That work adds: Amplification in the second PCR used the M1S primer, which added sample barcodes and 2-4 random nucleotides. The TCR beta CDR3 read count exceeded 9.5 million for each mother and was about 3.1 million for each child.

The chain recombines TRBV3-1 with TRBJ2-4; D unclear. The source is a boy aged 5-17 years in good health. The material sequenced was blood. The CDR3 sequence is CASSHGVLAKNIQYF. The CDR3 nucleotides read TGTGCCAGCAGCCATGGGGTTTTGGCCAAAAACATTCAGTACTTC.